The present TCR beta chain was sequenced within a study of blood T cell repertoires in COVID-19. As for the study in general: The samples span acute and convalescent COVID-19 from the United States, Italy and Spain. Sources were T cells, B-cell-depleted T cells, or PBMCs; the material itself was cDNA or gDNA.

With 1 base removed from V and 2 bases from J, the gap between germline ends came to 8 bases. Germline lookup yields CDR1 SGDLS and CDR2 YYNGEE. The CDR3 consists of 14 residues. Original data processing: Amplification of reference gene primers provided the estimated nucleated cell counts. Using immunoSEQ multiplex PCR, the repertoire was profiled, and TCRdb retains in-frame clones only, with some absent. V and J calls and clone size are copied from that table; D and trimming were computed from the DNA. The sample holds more than 150,000 clones, 75% to 90% seen once. This receptor was identified in a man between 65 and 80 years old with active or convalescent COVID-19. The genes are TRBV9 and TRBJ2-3; a weak D match, TRBD2 (5 bases). The sample taken for sequencing was peripheral blood. This chain's CDR3 is CASSVSGNTDTQYF. For the CDR3, the DNA is TGTGCCAGCAGCGTATCCGGGAACACAGATACGCAGTATTTT.